This is a list of T cell receptor beta chains from one sample in a study of CD8 T cells in ankylosing spondylitis. TCRdb independently ran MiXCR on the 5' RACE reads; one entry per CDR3 protein. The repertoire includes roughly 120,000 distinct CDR3 sequences, 12% to 15% of them detected once, and almost 3% sits in the top ten. Sequenced: blood, either unsorted or a sorted T cell fraction (not recorded which). These receptors came from a female donor with ankylosing spondylitis or in good health (not recorded which). The CDR3 runs from the conserved cysteine through the conserved F or W. The D gene is left open where the match is weak. Clone sizes are given selectively: once, few, many, or a class where the clone is expanded.

>few|TRBD2|TRBV20-1|TRBJ2-7
TGCAGTGCTAGAGATGAAGAGCGGGGGTCCTCCTACGAGCAGTACTTC
CSARDEERGSSYEQYF
>few|-|TRBV10-3|TRBJ2-3
TGTGCCATCAGGGACTCCCAGGCAGCAGATACGCAGTATTTT
CAIRDSQAADTQYF
>-|TRBD2|TRBV4-1|TRBJ2-7
TGCGCCAGCAGCCAACCGGGAGGGCTCTACGAGCAGTACTTC
CASSQPGGLYEQYF
>many|TRBD1|TRBV12-3/TRBV12-4|TRBJ2-5
TGTGCCAGCAGTCTGAGGGGGCGGGAGACCCAGTACTTC
CASSLRGRETQYF
>few|-|TRBV4-1|TRBJ2-3
TGCGCCAGCAGCCAAGTGATAGATACGCAGTATTTT
CASSQVIDTQYF
>-|TRBD2|TRBV5-1|TRBJ2-7
TGCGCCAGCAGCTCACCAACCGGGCGGGGGGACGAGCAGTACTTC
CASSSPTGRGDEQYF
>many|TRBD1|TRBV28|TRBJ2-7
TGTGCCAGCAGTCTTCCGTTGTGGACAGGCGTAAAATACTCCTACGAGCAGTACTTC
CASSLPLWTGVKYSYEQYF
>few|-|TRBV7-3|TRBJ2-3
TGTGCCAGCAGCTTGATGGACTCAGGAAAGGATACGCAGTATTTT
CASSLMDSGKDTQYF
>few|TRBD1|TRBV7-9|TRBJ2-1
TGTGCCAGCAGGCCCCGGGACAGGGGCTACAATGAGCAGTTCTTC
CASRPRDRGYNEQFF
>-|-|TRBV29-1|TRBJ2-6
TGCAGCGTATGGGCGAGGGGGGCCAACGTCCTGACTTTC
CSVWARGANVLTF
>many|-|TRBV29-1|TRBJ2-3
TGCAGCGTTGGTTCGGGGGCCAACACAGATACGCAGTATTTT
CSVGSGANTDTQYF
>few|-|TRBV6-1|TRBJ2-5
TGTGCCGGTAGCGGTTGGGCCCAAGAGACCCAGTACTTC
CAGSGWAQETQYF
>many|TRBD2|TRBV12-3/TRBV12-4|TRBJ2-2
TGTGCCAGCACTCCCTCAGCGGGGGGGTCGAACACCGGGGAGCTGTTTTTT
CASTPSAGGSNTGELFF
>-|-|TRBV29-1|TRBJ2-7
TGCAGCGTTGAGACAGGATACGGGCAGTACTTC
CSVETGYGQYF
>many|-|TRBV20-1|TRBJ2-1
TGCAGTGCTAGAAGTAGCGCCCAACAGCCCCATGAGCAGTTCTTC
CSARSSAQQPHEQFF
>medium-sized|TRBD1|TRBV5-6|TRBJ2-7
TGTGCCAGCAGCGAGACAGGGGTCCCCTACGAGCAGTACTTC
CASSETGVPYEQYF
>many|-|TRBV20-1|TRBJ2-1
TGCAGTGCTTATTTGCGCAATGAGCAGTTCTTC
CSAYLRNEQFF
>-|-|TRBV20-1|TRBJ2-3
TGCAGTGCTAACCGATTCGGGGAAGACACAGATACGCAGTATTTT
CSANRFGEDTDTQYF
>many|TRBD1|TRBV5-1|TRBJ1-6
TGCGCCAGCAGCTTCATGGCTACAGGGGAAGTTGGTAATTCACCCCTCCACTTT
CASSFMATGEVGNSPLHF
>-|TRBD1|TRBV12-3/TRBV12-4|TRBJ2-7
TGTGCCAGCAGTCCGCGGGACAGGGGAGGTTTTGTGTACGAGCAGTACTTC
CASSPRDRGGFVYEQYF
>-|TRBD2|TRBV6-1|TRBJ2-5
TGTGCCAGCAGTCTTGGACTGGGAGGGTACCAAGAGACCCAGTACTTC
CASSLGLGGYQETQYF
>many|-|TRBV28|TRBJ2-3
TGTGCCAGCAGTTTTATGGGTGTGGGCACAGATACGCAGTATTTT
CASSFMGVGTDTQYF
>-|-|TRBV5-6|TRBJ2-7
TGTGCCAGCAGCACCCCGGCCGGGTACGAGCAGTACTTC
CASSTPAGYEQYF
>-|-|TRBV3-1|TRBJ1-1
TGTGCCAGCAGCCATTGGGGAGCGGGGTCCACTGAAGCTTTCTTT
CASSHWGAGSTEAFF
>many|-|TRBV12-3/TRBV12-4|TRBJ2-2
TGTGCCAGCAGTTACAGCGCCACCGGGGAGCTGTTTTTT
CASSYSATGELFF
>-|-|TRBV29-1|TRBJ2-2
TGCAGCGTCTATTACACCGGGGAGCTGTTTTTT
CSVYYTGELFF
>-|-|TRBV12-3/TRBV12-4|TRBJ2-5
TGTGCCAGCAGATACCGGGACCCTGAAGAGACCCAGTACTTC
CASRYRDPEETQYF
>many|-|TRBV5-1|TRBJ1-1
TGCGCCAGCAGCTCCCCCTCGGAGGGCTCTGAAGCTTTCTTT
CASSSPSEGSEAFF
>few|TRBD2|TRBV5-6|TRBJ2-7
TGTGCCAGCAGCTCAACTCTAGCGGGAGTCCTCTACGAGCAGTACTTC
CASSSTLAGVLYEQYF
>-|TRBD1|TRBV30|TRBJ2-1
TGTGCCTGGAGTGTATCCCGGACAGGTATCAATGAGCAGTTCTTC
CAWSVSRTGINEQFF
>few|TRBD2|TRBV7-9|TRBJ2-3
TGTGCCAGCCGAACTAGCGGAGGAGCAGATACGCAGTATTTT
CASRTSGGADTQYF
>many|-|TRBV12-3/TRBV12-4|TRBJ2-3
TGTGCCAGCAGTTTAGGTACGCAGTTGGGCCCGAGCACAGATACGCAGTATTTT
CASSLGTQLGPSTDTQYF
>-|-|TRBV20-1|TRBJ1-2
TGCAGTGCGGAGGGATTCGGCTATGGCTACACCTTC
CSAEGFGYGYTF
>-|TRBD2|TRBV6-5|TRBJ2-2
TGTGCCAGCAGTTACTCTCCTGGGGGAGGGACCGGGGAGCTGTTTTTT
CASSYSPGGGTGELFF
>many|TRBD1|TRBV29-1|TRBJ1-5
TGCAGCGTACAACCAGGGGGGAATCAGCCCCAGCATTTT
CSVQPGGNQPQHF
>many|-|TRBV6-5|TRBJ1-2
TGTGCCAGCAGTTACTCGGGTCCAATCTATGGCTACACCTTC
CASSYSGPIYGYTF
>few|TRBD2|TRBV20-1|TRBJ2-7
TGCAGTGCTAGAGGCCCTTCGGTGGGACTAGCGGAAACACGAGGCGAGCAGTACTTC
CSARGPSVGLAETRGEQYF